The 27 T cell receptor beta chains below all came from one sample that was sequenced in a study of blood T cells in healthy people across ages. Primed by a sample-barcoded 5' primer and a J-beta primer mix, a second PCR proceeded for about 7 to 12 cycles. Via MiXCR, TCRdb re-called the 5' RACE reads, giving one row per CDR3 protein. The sample has over a million distinct CDR3 sequences; approximately 43% are singletons. The specimen was blood. The source is a young woman in good health.

This chain uses TRBV20-1 with TRBJ2-2; D uncertain. V was trimmed by 0 bases and J by 4 bases, leaving 9 bases between them. Germline V lookup: CDR1 DFQATT, CDR2 SNEGSKA (reference sequence). This CDR3 spans 14 amino acids. The CDR3 DNA reads TGCAGTGCTAGAGATAAAGGGTTCACCGGGGAGCTGTTTTTT. It specifies CSARDKGFTGELFF.

This clonotype occurred once. V gene TRBV6-1 combines with J gene TRBJ2-4, with TRBD1 identical over 7 bases. This CDR3 comprises 14 residues. Per germline, CDR1 MNHNS and CDR2 SASEGT. Trimming at V came to 7 bases and at J to 13 bases, leaving 16 bases not matched to a gene. DNA for the CDR3: TGTGCCAGCAACCAACCGGGACAGTCCTGGGGGCAGTACTTC. Translating gives CASNQPGQSWGQYF.

The chain uses TRBV24-1 and TRBJ2-3; 8 bases agree with TRBD1. The V and J ends lost 4 bases and 4 bases, in that order; junction bases with no gene match: 6. The CDR3 has 15 residues. Per germline, CDR1 KGHDR and CDR2 SFDVKD. CDR3 sequence reads: CATSDWTGRSDTQYF. The CDR3 DNA reads as TGTGCCACCAGTGACTGGACAGGGCGGTCAGATACGCAGTATTTT.

This rearrangement joins TRBV27 to TRBJ2-3; no clear D. V was clipped by 2 bases and J by 2 bases, with 5 bases between them. CDR1 and CDR2 from the germline V gene are MNHEY and SMNVEV (reference sequence). This CDR3 is 13 amino acids long. CDR3 region: CASSLMDTDTQYF. As DNA, the CDR3 is TGTGCCAGCAGTTTAATGGACACAGATACGCAGTATTTT.

The CDR3 loop is CSVRGGTQVVEQYF. CDR3 DNA: TGCAGCGTGAGGGGGGGGACCCAGGTGGTCGAGCAGTACTTC. The chain recombines TRBV29-1 with TRBJ2-5, with a weak D call TRBD2 (7 bases). The J call may be in error: the DNA end matches TRBJ2-7 better. Germline V CDR1 and CDR2: SQVTM, ANQGSEA. The CDR3 contains 14 residues.

V usage is TRBV11-2 and J usage is TRBJ1-1, with D tentatively TRBD1 (5 bases). The CDR3 covers 13 residues. The V end lost 8 bases, the J end lost 2 bases, and 12 bases lay between the germline ends. CDR1 is SGHAT and CDR2 is FQNNGV in the germline V gene. The CDR3 spells CASVWQGNTEAFF. The CDR3 DNA reads TGTGCCAGCGTTTGGCAGGGTAACACTGAAGCTTTCTTT.

This clonotype was picked up a small number of times. The chain combines TRBV27 with TRBJ2-7, with 9 bases matching TRBD1. J lost 3 bases, V lost 5 bases, and 11 bases had no gene match. The CDR3 totals 16 residues. Germline V gene lookup returns CDR1 MNHEY and CDR2 SMNVEV (reference sequence). The CDR3 sequence is CASSPGTGQGNYEQYF. CDR3 in DNA: TGTGCCAGCAGTCCTGGGACAGGGCAGGGGAACTACGAGCAGTACTTC.

A single count supports this clonotype. This chain uses TRBV7-3 with TRBJ2-1; 9 bases map to TRBD2. In germline, CDR1 is SGHTA, CDR2 FQGTGA. Losses at the gene ends were 1 base for V and 4 bases for J; bases not matched to a gene: 5. This CDR3 is 16 amino acids long. CDR3: CASSLMGLAGYNEQFF. Here the CDR3 DNA reads TGTGCCAGCAGCTTAATGGGCCTAGCGGGGTACAATGAGCAGTTCTTC.

The rearrangement joins TRBV15 to TRBJ2-3, with D perhaps matching TRBD2 (6 bases). The V gene's germline CDR1 is LNHNV and CDR2 YYDKDF (reference sequence). The CDR3 length is 16 residues. V dropped 4 bases and J dropped 5 bases, with 19 bases sitting between them. CDR3 in amino acids: CATSITLEGVGDTQYF. As DNA, the CDR3 is TGTGCCACCAGCATTACTCTGGAGGGAGTTGGAGATACGCAGTATTTT.

CDR3 sequence: CASSLGRGSFHEQYF. In nucleotides, the CDR3 is TGTGCCAGCAGCTTGGGACGCGGGAGTTTCCACGAGCAGTACTTC. V and J are TRBV5-8 and TRBJ2-5; TRBD2 aligns across 7 bases. The DNA end is more similar to TRBJ2-7, so the J call may be wrong. In germline, CDR1 is SGHTS, CDR2 YDEGEE. The CDR3 has 15 residues.

This clonotype came up many times. The chain joins TRBV5-1 to TRBJ2-7; D is perhaps TRBD1 (6 bases). Per germline, CDR1 SGHRS and CDR2 YFSETQ. V was clipped by 4 bases and J by 2 bases, with 10 bases between them. The length of the CDR3 is 13 residues. The CDR3 is CASSVDRTYEQYF. The CDR3 nucleotides read TGCGCCAGCAGCGTGGACAGAACCTACGAGCAGTACTTC.

A few counts support this clonotype. The chain is built from TRBV12-3 or TRBV12-4 and TRBJ2-7; 9 nucleotides line up with TRBD1. This CDR3 is 13 amino acids long. V was clipped by 5 bases and J by 5 bases; unmatched bases: 4. The CDR3 DNA reads TGTGCCAGCAGTAACAGGGGGCGCCACGAGCAGTACTTC. Protein sequence: CASSNRGRHEQYF.

The V gene is TRBV7-9, the J gene TRBJ1-3, with a possible D match to TRBD1 (6 bases). Trimming shortened V by 5 bases and J by 2 bases, and 10 bases separated the two germline ends. Per the germline V gene, CDR1 is SEHNR and CDR2 is FQNEAQ (reference sequence). This CDR3 contains 14 residues. The CDR3 is CASSAGVTGNTIYF. The CDR3, as DNA: TGTGCCAGCAGCGCAGGGGTTACTGGAAACACCATATATTTT.

Here the CDR3 DNA reads TGTGCCAGCAGCTCTTTTAGCGGAACCTCCTACGAGCAGTACTTC. This translates into CASSSFSGTSYEQYF. The chain joins TRBV7-2 to TRBJ2-7; D possibly corresponds to TRBD2 (6 bases). V lost 4 bases, J lost 0 bases, and 13 bases lay in between. The CDR3 sequence is 15 residues long. Germline lookup yields CDR1 SGHTA and CDR2 FQGNSA.

This clonotype was observed a handful of times. The chain employs TRBV12-3 or TRBV12-4 and TRBJ2-1; possibly TRBD1 for D (8 bases). The CDR3 is 15 residues long. V was pared by 6 bases and J by 7 bases, with 19 bases between. The CDR3 region is CASRTDRDGGNEQFF. CDR3 coding DNA: TGTGCCAGCAGGACGGACAGGGACGGGGGGAATGAGCAGTTCTTC.

The chain carries TRBV28 and TRBJ2-1; D not resolved. V shed 6 bases and J shed 4 bases, with 16 bases lying between them. In germline, CDR1 is MDHEN, CDR2 SYDVKM. The CDR3 extends over 15 amino acids. The CDR3 loop is CASRHDRSVYNEQFF. CDR3 in DNA: TGTGCCAGCAGGCACGATCGGTCGGTTTACAATGAGCAGTTCTTC.

This clonotype has more than one count but fewer than ten. V gene TRBV11-2 combines with J gene TRBJ2-1, with 7 positions matching TRBD1. Germline V CDR1 and CDR2: SGHAT, FQNNGV. Trimming removed 7 bases from V and 3 bases from J; junction bases left unmatched: 6. The CDR3 has 14 amino acids. For the CDR3, the DNA is TGTGCCAGCAACGGAGACAGGGACTACAATGAGCAGTTCTTC. This sequence encodes CASNGDRDYNEQFF.

V usage is TRBV5-1 and J usage is TRBJ2-3; TRBD2 matches at 11 bases. Germline loops: CDR1 SGHRS, CDR2 YFSETQ. J gave up 1 base and V 9 bases, and 13 bases lay outside the gene matches. The CDR3 totals 17 residues. This CDR3 is CANGLGKTSGGTDTQYF. In DNA form, the CDR3 reads TGCGCCAACGGCTTGGGAAAGACTAGCGGGGGCACAGATACGCAGTATTTT.

CDR3 amino acids: CASSYEVGDAKNIQYF. CDR3 DNA sequence: TGTGCCAGCAGTTACGAAGTTGGAGACGCCAAAAACATTCAGTACTTC. This chain uses TRBV6-5 with TRBJ2-4; D unresolved. Germline V gene data show CDR1 as MNHEY and CDR2 as SVGAGI. Trimming took off 2 bases at V and 1 base at J, with 12 bases between the two ends. This CDR3 comprises 16 residues.

The sample holds a few counts of this clonotype. This chain joins TRBV20-1 and TRBJ2-3; tentative D call: TRBD1 (5 bases). The CDR3 runs to 15 residues. Trimming stripped 0 bases from V and 0 bases from J, with 10 bases between. Germline V lookup: CDR1 DFQATT, CDR2 SNEGSKA (reference sequence). The CDR3 spells CSARDGATSTDTQYF. The CDR3 DNA is TGCAGTGCTAGAGATGGGGCTACTAGCACAGATACGCAGTATTTT.

J is TRBJ1-1 and V is TRBV28, with 8 nucleotides matching TRBD1. The J segment lost 5 bases and the V segment lost 4 bases, leaving 3 bases of the junction unmatched. CDR1 is MDHEN and CDR2 is SYDVKM in the germline V gene. This CDR3 is built from 13 residues. The CDR3 region has the DNA TGTGCCAGCAGTTCCCGGACAGGGACTGAAGCTTTCTTT. It translates to CASSSRTGTEAFF.

V and J are TRBV7-9 and TRBJ2-7; D gene unclear. With 5 bases removed from V and 2 bases from J, the gap between germline ends came to 13 bases. The CDR3 contains 14 residues. Germline CDR1 and CDR2: SEHNR and FQNEAQ (reference sequence). The CDR3 DNA reads TGTGCCAGCAGCCTTACTCTCGGTACCTACGAGCAGTACTTC. Its protein is CASSLTLGTYEQYF.

The J gene is TRBJ2-1, the V gene TRBV20-1; unclear D gene. V lost 7 bases and J lost 4, with 14 bases in between. The germline V gene encodes CDR1 DFQATT and CDR2 SNEGSKA (reference sequence). The length of the CDR3 is 13 residues. CDR3 DNA sequence: TGCAGTGTAAGGGCAATCTGGTACAATGAGCAGTTCTTC. Amino acids: CSVRAIWYNEQFF.

Turning to this clonotype: Here the CDR3 omits its conserved ending phenylalanine or tryptophan, so a read error is the likely source. The chain has TRBV12-3 or TRBV12-4 and TRBJ2-7, with 9 positions matching TRBD1. CDR3 size: 15 residues. The trim removed 5 bases at V and 1 base at J, leaving 6 bases unmatched. Here the CDR3 reads CASSMTGQGSYEQYL. The CDR3 DNA is TGTGCCAGCAGTATGACCGGACAGGGGTCCTACGAGCAGTACTTA.

The chain links TRBV4-1 to TRBJ2-1; tentatively, D is TRBD1 (6 bases). The CDR3 is made up of 18 amino acids. The V gene's germline CDR1 is MGHRA and CDR2 YSYEKL. V was clipped by 0 bases and J by 2 bases, with 17 bases between them. CDR3 protein: CASSQETVMAGAYNEQFF. CDR3 in DNA: TGCGCCAGCAGCCAAGAAACGGTAATGGCAGGGGCCTACAATGAGCAGTTCTTC.

The J gene is TRBJ1-5, the V gene TRBV28, with D tentatively TRBD1 (6 bases). The V and J ends lost 8 bases and 7 bases respectively, with 12 bases between them. Germline-derived CDR1 and CDR2 are MDHEN and SYDVKM. This CDR3 is 12 amino acids long. DNA for the CDR3: TGTGCCAGCGGGGAGGGGGACCAGCCCCAGCATTTT. Protein product: CASGEGDQPQHF. Drawing the rest from reference TRBV28 and TRBJ1-5, the complete variable domain is DVKVTQSSRYLVKRTGEKVFLECVQDMDHENMFWYRQDPGLGLRLIYFSYDVKMKEKGDIPEGYSVSREKKERFSLILESASTNQTSMYLCASGEGDQPQHFGDGTRLSIL.

The chain couples TRBV12-3 or TRBV12-4 to TRBJ2-1; perhaps TRBD2 as D (6 bases). The CDR3 has 15 residues. V was trimmed by 5 bases and J by 1 base, leaving 12 bases between them. CDR3: CASSNRDFSYNEQFF. The CDR3 DNA sequence: TGTGCCAGCAGTAACCGGGACTTTTCCTACAATGAGCAGTTCTTC.